The sequence of this T cell receptor beta chain was determined in a study of blood T cells in healthy people across ages. Study-level background: Per two T cells, template switching captured roughly one barcoded beta molecule.

Sample donors were healthy Caucasian individuals that came from Russia, aged roughly 6 to 100. Together with a sample-barcoded 5' primer, a J-beta primer mix was included in a second PCR lasting roughly 6 to 12 cycles. Each cDNA molecule carried a tag from a template-switch adaptor that contained 12 random nucleotides. CDR3-containing paired-end reads numbering at least 2.5 million came from each sample. TCRdb fed the 5' RACE reads into MiXCR, producing one record per CDR3 protein. Of hundreds of thousands of distinct CDR3 sequences in the sample, about half were seen once. The CDR3 consists of 15 residues. Per the germline V gene, CDR1 is DFQATT and CDR2 is SNEGSKA (reference sequence). The V gene lost 3 bases and the J gene lost 4 bases, with 16 bases spanning the gap.

The specimen sequenced was blood. The chain has TRBV20-1 and TRBJ1-5; tentatively, D is TRBD1 (5 bases). This TCR was sampled from a woman aged 55 to 70 in good health. The DNA for the CDR3 is TGCAGTGCTAGCTGGCAGGGAGGGTCGAATCAGCCCCAGCATTTT. Protein sequence: CSASWQGGSNQPQHF.